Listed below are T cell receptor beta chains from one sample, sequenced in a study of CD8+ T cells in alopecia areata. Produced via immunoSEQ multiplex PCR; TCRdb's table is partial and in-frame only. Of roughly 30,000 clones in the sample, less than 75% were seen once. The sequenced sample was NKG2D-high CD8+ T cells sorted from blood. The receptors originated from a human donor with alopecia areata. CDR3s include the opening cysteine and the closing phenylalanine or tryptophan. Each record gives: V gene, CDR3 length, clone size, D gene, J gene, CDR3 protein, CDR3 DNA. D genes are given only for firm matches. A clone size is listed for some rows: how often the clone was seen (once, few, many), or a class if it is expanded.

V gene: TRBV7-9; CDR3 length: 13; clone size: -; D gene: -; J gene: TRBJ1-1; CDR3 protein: CASSLGLQAEAFF; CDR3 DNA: TGTGCCAGCAGCTTAGGTTTGCAGGCAGAAGCTTTCTTT
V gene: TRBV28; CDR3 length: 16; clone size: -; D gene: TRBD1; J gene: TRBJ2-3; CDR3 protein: CASNNAGGPSTDTQYF; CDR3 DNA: TGTGCCAGCAATAACGCAGGGGGACCTAGCACAGATACGCAGTATTTT
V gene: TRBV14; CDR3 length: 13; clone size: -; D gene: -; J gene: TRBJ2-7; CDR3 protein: CASSQEVGYEQYF; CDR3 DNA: TGTGCCAGCAGCCAAGAGGTGGGTTACGAGCAGTACTTC
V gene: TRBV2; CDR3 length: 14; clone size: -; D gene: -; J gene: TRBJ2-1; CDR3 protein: CASSEPTVYNEQFF; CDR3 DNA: TGTGCCAGCAGTGAACCGACAGTGTACAATGAGCAGTTCTTC
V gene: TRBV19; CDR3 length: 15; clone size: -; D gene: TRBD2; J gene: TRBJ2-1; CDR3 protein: CATTYSGRLRNEQFF; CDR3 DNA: TGTGCCACTACCTACAGCGGGAGGCTCAGAAATGAGCAGTTCTTC
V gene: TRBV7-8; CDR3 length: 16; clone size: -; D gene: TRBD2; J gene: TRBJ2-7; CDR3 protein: CASSLVVSGGKYEQYF; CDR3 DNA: TGTGCCAGCAGCTTAGTTGTTTCGGGGGGGAAATACGAGCAGTACTTC
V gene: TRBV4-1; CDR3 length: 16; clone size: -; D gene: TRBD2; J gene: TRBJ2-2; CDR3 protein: CASSRVGLAVTGELFF; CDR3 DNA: TGCGCCAGCAGCCGAGTGGGACTAGCGGTCACCGGGGAGCTGTTTTTT
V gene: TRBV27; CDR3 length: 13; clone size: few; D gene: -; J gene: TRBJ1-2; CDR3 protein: CASSFTANYGYTF; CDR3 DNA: TGTGCCAGCAGTTTCACAGCTAACTATGGCTACACCTTC
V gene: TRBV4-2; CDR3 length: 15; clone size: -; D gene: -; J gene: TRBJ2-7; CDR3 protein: CASSQDRSGSYEQYF; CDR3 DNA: TGTGCCAGCAGCCAAGATCGGAGTGGCTCCTACGAGCAGTACTTC
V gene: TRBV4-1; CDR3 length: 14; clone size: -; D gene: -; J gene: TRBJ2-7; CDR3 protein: CASSFQTEFYEQYF; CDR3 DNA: TGCGCCAGCAGCTTCCAGACAGAGTTCTACGAGCAGTACTTC
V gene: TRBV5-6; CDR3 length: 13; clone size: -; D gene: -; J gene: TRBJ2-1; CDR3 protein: CASSSTIYNEQFF; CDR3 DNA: TGTGCCAGCAGCTCGACAATTTACAATGAGCAGTTCTTC
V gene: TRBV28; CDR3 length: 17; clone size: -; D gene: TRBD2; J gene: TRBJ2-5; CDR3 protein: CASSFSGTSGFQETQYF; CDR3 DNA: TGTGCCAGCAGTTTCTCCGGGACTAGCGGATTCCAAGAGACCCAGTACTTC
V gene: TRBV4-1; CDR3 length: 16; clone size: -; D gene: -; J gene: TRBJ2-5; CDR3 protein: CASSQEGPTHQETQYF; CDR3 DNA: TGCGCCAGCAGCCAAGAAGGTCCGACACACCAAGAGACCCAGTACTTC
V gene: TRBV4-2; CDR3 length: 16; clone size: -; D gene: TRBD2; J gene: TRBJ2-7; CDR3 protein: CASSQVGPSGTYEQYF; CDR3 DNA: TGTGCCAGCAGCCAAGTGGGGCCTAGCGGCACCTACGAGCAGTACTTC
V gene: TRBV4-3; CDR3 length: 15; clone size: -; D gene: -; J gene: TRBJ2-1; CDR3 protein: CASSQGGGEYNEQFF; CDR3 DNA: TGCGCCAGCAGCCAGGGGGGGGGCGAATACAATGAGCAGTTCTTC
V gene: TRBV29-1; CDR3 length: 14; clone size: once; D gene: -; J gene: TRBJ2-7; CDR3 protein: CSVVLPLHPYEQYF; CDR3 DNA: TGCAGCGTTGTACTCCCCCTCCACCCATACGAGCAGTACTTC
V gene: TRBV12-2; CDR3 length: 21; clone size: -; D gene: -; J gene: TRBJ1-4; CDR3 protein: CASRLLCGCSSTRSTNEKLFF; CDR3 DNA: TGTGCAAGTCGCTTACTGTGTGGTTGCAGCTCGACGAGATCAACTAATGAAAAACTGTTTTTT
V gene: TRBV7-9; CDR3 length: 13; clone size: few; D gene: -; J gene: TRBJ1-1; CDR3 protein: CASSQPRDTEAFF; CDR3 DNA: TGTGCCAGCAGTCAACCCAGGGACACTGAAGCTTTCTTT
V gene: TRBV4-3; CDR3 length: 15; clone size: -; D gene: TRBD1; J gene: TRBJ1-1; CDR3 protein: CASSSLITGGTEAFF; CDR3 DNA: TGCGCCAGCAGCTCCCTCATAACAGGGGGCACTGAAGCTTTCTTT
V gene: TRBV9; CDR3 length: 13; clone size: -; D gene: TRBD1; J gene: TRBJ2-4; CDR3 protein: CASSGHRGNIQYF; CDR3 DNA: TGTGCCAGCAGCGGTCACAGGGGGAACATTCAGTACTTC
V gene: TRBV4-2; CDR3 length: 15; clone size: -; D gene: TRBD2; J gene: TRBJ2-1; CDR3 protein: CASSQEGLAGIGRFF; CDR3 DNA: TGTGCCAGCAGCCAAGAAGGACTAGCGGGGATCGGTCGGTTCTTC
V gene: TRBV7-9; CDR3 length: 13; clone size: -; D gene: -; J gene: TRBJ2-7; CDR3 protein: CASTLTASYEQYF; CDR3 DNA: TGTGCCAGCACCCTGACAGCCTCCTACGAGCAGTACTTC
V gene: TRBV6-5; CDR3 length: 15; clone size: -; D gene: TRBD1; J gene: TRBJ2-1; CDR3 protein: CASHPSGTGSFQQFF; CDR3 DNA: TGTGCCAGCCATCCTTCCGGGACAGGGTCATTCCAGCAGTTCTTC
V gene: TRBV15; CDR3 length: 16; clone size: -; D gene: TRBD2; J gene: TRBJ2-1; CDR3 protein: CATSRDRLASYNEQFF; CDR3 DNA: TGTGCCACCAGCAGAGATCGACTAGCGTCTTACAATGAGCAGTTCTTC
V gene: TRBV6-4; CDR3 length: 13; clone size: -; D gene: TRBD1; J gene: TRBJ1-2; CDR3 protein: CASSDGTGEGYTF; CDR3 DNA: TGTGCCAGCAGTGACGGGACAGGAGAAGGCTACACCTTC
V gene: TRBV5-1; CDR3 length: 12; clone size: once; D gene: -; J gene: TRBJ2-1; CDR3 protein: CASRRGDNEQFF; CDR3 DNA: TGCGCCAGCCGGCGCGGGGACAATGAGCAGTTCTTC
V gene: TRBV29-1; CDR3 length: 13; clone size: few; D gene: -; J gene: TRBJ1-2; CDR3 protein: CSVPNAANYGYTF; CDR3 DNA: TGCAGCGTCCCCAACGCGGCGAACTATGGCTACACCTTC